The rows below give T cell receptor beta chains drawn from one sample of a study of blood T cell repertoires in COVID-19. Measured with immunoSEQ multiplex PCR; TCRdb has only the in-frame clones, and not every one. The repertoire consists of 400,000 to 450,000 clones, with about 91% occurring once and the leading ten covering about 1.6%. The specimen was peripheral blood. These receptors all come from a woman aged 40 to 49 with COVID-19, enrolled during active disease. Both conserved end residues are part of each CDR3. Each record gives: J gene, clone size, D gene, V gene, CDR3 protein, CDR3 DNA. The D gene is left open where the match is weak. Size is stated for part of the rows, as once, few or many counts, or as a class when the clone is expanded.

j_call: TRBJ1-5
clone_size: -
d_call: TRBD1
v_call: TRBV30
cdr3_aa: CAWSSFGTGINQPQHF
cdr3_nt: TGTGCCTGGAGTTCCTTTGGGACAGGGATCAATCAGCCCCAGCATTTT

j_call: TRBJ2-5
clone_size: -
d_call: -
v_call: TRBV4-2
cdr3_aa: CASSQGQQQETQYF
cdr3_nt: TGTGCCAGCAGCCAAGGTCAACAGCAAGAGACCCAGTACTTC

j_call: TRBJ1-2
clone_size: -
d_call: TRBD1
v_call: TRBV28
cdr3_aa: CASYRGYGYTF
cdr3_nt: TGTGCCAGCTACAGGGGCTATGGCTACACCTTC

j_call: TRBJ2-7
clone_size: -
d_call: -
v_call: TRBV27
cdr3_aa: CASSWGGAPYEQYF
cdr3_nt: TGTGCCAGCAGTTGGGGGGGGGCCCCCTACGAGCAGTACTTC

j_call: TRBJ2-7
clone_size: -
d_call: TRBD1
v_call: TRBV2
cdr3_aa: CASSVFGQGVTYEQYF
cdr3_nt: TGTGCCAGCAGTGTTTTCGGACAGGGGGTGACCTACGAGCAGTACTTC

j_call: TRBJ1-2
clone_size: -
d_call: -
v_call: TRBV6-5
cdr3_aa: CASTYRDANYGYTF
cdr3_nt: TGTGCCAGCACCTACCGAGATGCTAACTATGGCTACACCTTC

j_call: TRBJ2-7
clone_size: few
d_call: TRBD2
v_call: TRBV19
cdr3_aa: CASSTRGGTYEQYF
cdr3_nt: TGTGCCAGTAGTACCCGGGGGGGGACCTACGAGCAGTACTTC

j_call: TRBJ2-7
clone_size: -
d_call: TRBD2
v_call: TRBV11-2
cdr3_aa: CASSRTSGRSLVEQYF
cdr3_nt: TGTGCCAGCAGCCGGACTAGCGGGAGGTCGTTGGTCGAGCAGTACTTC

j_call: TRBJ1-1
clone_size: -
d_call: -
v_call: TRBV28
cdr3_aa: CASSLLGGGTRAFF
cdr3_nt: TGTGCCAGCAGTCTCCTGGGCGGGGGGACAAGAGCTTTCTTT

j_call: TRBJ1-5
clone_size: -
d_call: -
v_call: TRBV5-8
cdr3_aa: CASSPTGNSNQPQHF
cdr3_nt: TGTGCCAGCAGCCCGACGGGGAATAGCAATCAGCCCCAGCATTTT

j_call: TRBJ2-7
clone_size: -
d_call: TRBD2
v_call: TRBV9
cdr3_aa: CASSPLGGFGEQYF
cdr3_nt: TGTGCCAGCAGCCCCCTCGGGGGGTTCGGCGAGCAGTACTTC

j_call: TRBJ2-5
clone_size: -
d_call: TRBD2
v_call: TRBV6-5
cdr3_aa: CASSPGRSRGETQYF
cdr3_nt: TGTGCCAGCAGTCCCGGGAGGTCAAGAGGAGAGACCCAGTACTTC

j_call: TRBJ1-1
clone_size: once
d_call: -
v_call: TRBV25-1
cdr3_aa: CASSASRGWTEAFF
cdr3_nt: TGTGCCAGCAGTGCCTCGAGAGGGTGGACTGAAGCTTTCTTT

j_call: TRBJ2-7
clone_size: -
d_call: TRBD2
v_call: TRBV27
cdr3_aa: CASSQRGSSYEQYF
cdr3_nt: TGTGCCAGCTCCCAGCGGGGAAGCTCCTACGAGCAGTACTTC

j_call: TRBJ2-7
clone_size: -
d_call: -
v_call: TRBV5-1
cdr3_aa: CASSLNGYEQYF
cdr3_nt: TGCGCCAGCAGCTTGAACGGCTACGAGCAGTACTTC

j_call: TRBJ1-2
clone_size: -
d_call: TRBD1
v_call: TRBV28
cdr3_aa: CASSLQQGYGYTF
cdr3_nt: TGTGCCAGCAGTTTACAACAGGGGTATGGCTACACCTTC

j_call: TRBJ2-7
clone_size: -
d_call: -
v_call: TRBV5-1
cdr3_aa: CASSLGGGGYEQYF
cdr3_nt: TGCGCCAGCAGCTTGGGAGGGGGGGGCTACGAGCAGTACTTC

j_call: TRBJ2-1
clone_size: once
d_call: TRBD2
v_call: TRBV28
cdr3_aa: CASRLLAGGTLSYNEQFF
cdr3_nt: TGTGCCAGCAGGCTACTAGCGGGAGGTACCCTCTCCTACAATGAGCAGTTCTTC

j_call: TRBJ2-7
clone_size: -
d_call: -
v_call: TRBV5-1
cdr3_aa: CASSSLQGYEQYF
cdr3_nt: TGCGCCAGCAGCTCGTTACAGGGCTACGAGCAGTACTTC

j_call: TRBJ1-5
clone_size: -
d_call: TRBD1
v_call: TRBV30
cdr3_aa: CAWSVAGTGTQPQHF
cdr3_nt: TGTGCCTGGAGTGTAGCCGGGACAGGGACTCAGCCCCAGCATTTT

j_call: TRBJ1-1
clone_size: -
d_call: -
v_call: TRBV3-1/TRBV3-2
cdr3_aa: CASSQVWQVAAFF
cdr3_nt: TGTGCCAGCAGCCAAGTCTGGCAGGTCGCGGCTTTCTTT

j_call: TRBJ2-1
clone_size: -
d_call: -
v_call: TRBV5-1
cdr3_aa: CASSIDRYNEQFF
cdr3_nt: TGCGCCAGCAGCATCGACAGGTACAATGAGCAGTTCTTC

j_call: TRBJ1-5
clone_size: -
d_call: TRBD1
v_call: TRBV2
cdr3_aa: CASSARDREYSNQPQHF
cdr3_nt: TGTGCCAGCAGTGCCCGGGACAGGGAGTATAGCAATCAGCCCCAGCATTTT

j_call: TRBJ1-1
clone_size: -
d_call: -
v_call: TRBV7-2
cdr3_aa: CASSYPTQGAGNTEAFF
cdr3_nt: TGTGCCAGCAGTTATCCTACACAGGGAGCTGGGAACACTGAAGCTTTCTTT

j_call: TRBJ2-7
clone_size: -
d_call: -
v_call: TRBV6-2/TRBV6-3
cdr3_aa: CASSYRQADKDF
cdr3_nt: TGTGCCAGCAGTTACCGACAGGCCGATAAGGACTTC

j_call: TRBJ2-5
clone_size: -
d_call: TRBD2
v_call: TRBV19
cdr3_aa: CASSISGGRETQYF
cdr3_nt: TGTGCCAGTAGTATAAGCGGGGGCCGGGAGACCCAGTACTTC

j_call: TRBJ2-1
clone_size: -
d_call: TRBD2
v_call: TRBV27
cdr3_aa: CASSPTSGGGSYNEQFF
cdr3_nt: TGTGCCAGCAGCCCTACTAGCGGAGGGGGCTCCTACAATGAGCAGTTCTTC